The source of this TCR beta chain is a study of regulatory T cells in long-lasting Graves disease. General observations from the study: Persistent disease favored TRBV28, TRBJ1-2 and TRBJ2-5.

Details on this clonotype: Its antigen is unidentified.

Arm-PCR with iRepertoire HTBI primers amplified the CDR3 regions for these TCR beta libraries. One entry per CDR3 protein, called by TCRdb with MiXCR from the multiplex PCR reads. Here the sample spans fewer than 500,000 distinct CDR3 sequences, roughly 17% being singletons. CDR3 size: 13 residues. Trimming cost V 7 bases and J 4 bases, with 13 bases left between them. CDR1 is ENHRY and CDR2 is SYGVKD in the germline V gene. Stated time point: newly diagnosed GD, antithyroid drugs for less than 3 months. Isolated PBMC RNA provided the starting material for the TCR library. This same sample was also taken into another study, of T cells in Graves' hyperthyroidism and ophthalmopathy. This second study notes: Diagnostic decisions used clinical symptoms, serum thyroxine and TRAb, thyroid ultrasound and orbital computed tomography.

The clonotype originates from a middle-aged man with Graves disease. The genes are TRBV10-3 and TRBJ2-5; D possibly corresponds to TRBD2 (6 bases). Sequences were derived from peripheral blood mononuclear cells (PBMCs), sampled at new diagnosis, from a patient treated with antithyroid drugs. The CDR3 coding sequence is TGTGCCATCATGGGCTGGGGAGGAGAGACCCAGTACTTC. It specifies CAIMGWGGETQYF.